This T cell receptor (beta chain) is from a study of CD4 T cells in relation to SARS-CoV-2 and coronaviruses. Germline V gene sequence: CDR1 SQVTM, CDR2 ANQGSEA. The V end was cut by 4 bases, the J end by 2 bases, with 11 bases between. CDR3 size: 13 residues. Produced via immunoSEQ multiplex PCR; TCRdb's table is partial and in-frame only. The table lists tens of thousands of clones, over 75% of them singletons. This clone appeared once. Antigen specificity is unknown. The sample comprised naive CD4+ T cells from PBMCs, cultured in vitro. The subset denotes: naive CD4+ T cells isolated by negative enrichment. This receptor was obtained from an adult with COVID-19. The chain carries TRBV29-1 and TRBJ2-5; maybe TRBD1 (5 bases). The CDR3 loop is CSVVQGPQETQYF. In DNA form, the CDR3 reads TGCAGCGTTGTCCAGGGCCCACAAGAGACCCAGTACTTC.